This T cell receptor beta chain was sequenced in a study of blood T cell repertoires in COVID-19. Sequencing used immunoSEQ multiplex PCR; TCRdb keeps in-frame clones, though not all of them. The sample has 75,000 to 100,000 clones, about 80% seen once. The trim removed 0 bases at V and 5 bases at J, leaving 8 bases unmatched. From germline, CDR1 is SGHDN and CDR2 FVKESK. The CDR3 contains 17 residues. Sequences were obtained from peripheral blood. The source is a man aged 70-80 years with acute or convalescent COVID-19. The J gene is TRBJ2-5, the V gene TRBV14; 11 nucleotides line up with TRBD2. The CDR3 DNA sequence: TGTGCCAGCAGCCAAGAGAAGTGGGCTAGCGGGAGGGAGACCCAGTACTTC. This sequence encodes CASSQEKWASGRETQYF.